This T cell receptor (beta chain) was captured in a study of shared clonotypes between healthy human individuals. Across the whole study: Each donor's CD4 naive and CD4 memory cells filled three plates apiece, CD8 naive two, and CD8 memory one. Notes on the study in general: Generation probabilities of non-shared clonotypes were lower (relative to those shared by all four donors).

Methods used by the authors: ImmunoSEQ output lacked quality scores and full-length reads, limiting matched filtering. Sequencing used immunoSEQ multiplex PCR; TCRdb keeps in-frame clones, though not all of them. That table furnishes V, J and clone size, whereas the DNA furnished D and trimming. Here the sample spans about 680,000 clones, roughly nine tenths being singletons. The length of the CDR3 is 16 residues. V gave up 2 bases and J gave up 3 bases; unmatched junction bases: 2. Of note for this clone: What it binds is unknown.

In the naive CD8 group, cells lacked CD45RO and were positively selected for CCR7, so terminally differentiated effector memory CD45RA+ cells were left out. The sequence was collected from a man aged 25-40 years in good health. The V gene is TRBV23-1, the J gene TRBJ2-5; 14 positions agree with TRBD2. TRBV23-1 is filed as an ORF, its function uncertain. The sequenced sample consisted of naive CD8+ T cells sorted from blood. The CDR3 is CASSQTGLAGEETQYF. Written as DNA, the CDR3 is TGCGCCAGCAGTCAAACGGGACTAGCGGGGGAAGAGACCCAGTACTTC.